The present TCR beta chain was sequenced within a study of blood T cell repertoires in COVID-19. Study in general: There were acute and convalescent COVID-19 samples, and they came from the United States, Italy and Spain. Nucleic acid was either cDNA or gDNA, and it came from T cells, B-cell-depleted T cells, or PBMCs.

CDR3 length: 14 amino acids. Authors' methods: How many nucleated cells were present was estimated from reference gene primer amplification. Assay: immunoSEQ multiplex PCR; the TCRdb copy retains only in-frame clones and omits some. Clonal size and the V and J genes are those of that table, whereas D and trimming came from the DNA. Among about 48,000 clones listed, more than 75% were seen once. Sequencing was done on a sample of peripheral blood. This rearrangement joins TRBV21-1 to TRBJ1-6; no DNA check was done on the table's D call, TRBD1. TRBV21-1 is a pseudogene segment. The TCR originated in a woman of 80 years or more with COVID-19, enrolled during active disease. CDR3 bases: TGTGCCAGCAGCAAAGGGGACAGGGGTTCACCCCTCCACTTT. Protein: CASSKGDRGSPLHF.